These 28 T cell receptor beta chains originate from one sample sequenced in a study of early stage breast cancer tumors. Only in-frame clones appear in the TCRdb table, and some are missing; sequencing was by immunoSEQ multiplex PCR. This sample yields some 5,000 clones, of which under 70% are seen a single time; roughly 15% belongs to the top ten. The specimen was normal breast tissue next to the tumor. The receptors derive from a person in their sixties or seventies with breast cancer.

This chain uses TRBV4-1 with TRBJ2-5; 7 positions agree with TRBD1. The germline V gene encodes CDR1 MGHRA and CDR2 YSYEKL. This CDR3 comprises 16 residues. V trimming: 4 bases; J trimming: 3 bases; junction bases outside the gene matches: 11. CDR3 loop: CASSPNMGQLEETQYF. The CDR3 nucleotides read TGCGCCAGCAGCCCAAATATGGGACAGTTGGAAGAGACCCAGTACTTC.

This clone was seen just once. V is TRBV4-1 and J is TRBJ2-5; D might be TRBD1 (6 bases). TRBJ2-7 explains the end of the DNA better; the J call may be wrong. The CDR3 totals 14 residues. From germline, CDR1 is MGHRA and CDR2 YSYEKL. The CDR3 here is CASSQDQGLGEQYF. CDR3 bases: TGCGCCAGCAGCCAAGATCAGGGGCTAGGCGAGCAGTACTTC.

The chain links TRBV10-3 to TRBJ2-7; weak D call: TRBD1 (6 bases). CDR3 length: 15 residues. V was pared by 3 bases and J by 6 bases, with 18 bases between. CDR1 is ENHRY, CDR2 SYGVKD, per germline. The CDR3 here is CAISEGQPLLGEQYF. CDR3 DNA: TGTGCCATCAGTGAAGGACAGCCACTTCTGGGCGAGCAGTACTTC.

This sequence joins TRBV28 and TRBJ1-6, with 10 nucleotides matching TRBD1. V was pared by 6 bases and J by 10 bases, with 12 bases of the junction left unmatched. The CDR3 is 16 residues long. Germline values: CDR1 MDHEN, CDR2 SYDVKM. The CDR3 protein is CASSVGPGTGVSPLHF. The CDR3 nucleotides are TGTGCCAGCAGCGTAGGGCCCGGGACAGGGGTCTCACCCCTCCACTTT.

This clone is medium-sized. CDR3 in amino acids: CASRGRSLATGELFF. CDR3 nucleotide sequence: TGTGCCAGCAGGGGCCGGTCCCTCGCCACCGGGGAGCTGTTTTTT. The chain couples TRBV6-1 to TRBJ2-2; no definite D call. CDR1 and CDR2 (germline): MNHNS, SASEGT. V gave up 6 bases and J gave up 4 bases, with 15 bases separating them. The CDR3 spans 15 residues.

The chain employs TRBV5-1 and TRBJ1-1; unclear D gene. This CDR3 is 13 amino acids long. Trimming took off 4 bases at V and 4 bases at J, with 11 bases between the two ends. Per germline, CDR1 SGHRS and CDR2 YFSETQ. The CDR3 is CASSPPRATEAFF. In DNA, the CDR3 is TGCGCCAGCAGCCCCCCTCGGGCCACTGAAGCTTTCTTT.

This clone was recorded a few times. The chain combines TRBV5-4 with TRBJ1-6, with D unclear. The CDR3 extends over 14 amino acids. CDR1 is SGHNT and CDR2 is YYREEE in the germline V gene (reference sequence). The V gene lost 4 bases and the J gene lost 9 bases, with 14 bases spanning the gap. CDR3: CASSKGAQSSPLHF. For the CDR3, the DNA is TGTGCCAGCAGCAAAGGAGCCCAGAGTTCACCCCTCCACTTT.

V and J are TRBV5-5 and TRBJ2-1; 9 positions agree with TRBD2. V was pared by 4 bases and J by 5 bases, with 1 base of the junction left unmatched. CDR3 length equals 13 residues. Germline V gene sequence: CDR1 SGHKS, CDR2 YYEKEE (reference sequence). The DNA for the CDR3 is TGTGCCAGCAGCCGACTAGCGGACAATGAGCAGTTCTTC. It yields the protein CASSRLADNEQFF.

This sequence joins TRBV20-1 and TRBJ2-5; the D is unclear. Trimming took off 1 base at V and 4 bases at J, with 4 bases between the two ends. CDR1 is DFQATT and CDR2 is SNEGSKA in the germline V gene (reference sequence). The CDR3 extends over 11 amino acids. CDR3 nucleotides: TGCAGTGCTAGAGGCGGAGAGACCCAGTACTTC. This sequence encodes CSARGGETQYF.

The CDR3 nucleotides read TGTGCCAGCAGTGAAGATGGACAGGGGATAACTTCACCCCTCCACTTT. Translated, it gives CASSEDGQGITSPLHF. The V call is TRBV2, the J call TRBJ1-6; TRBD1 matches at 9 bases. V lost 1 base, J lost 9 bases, and 7 bases stayed unmatched. Germline V gene data show CDR1 as SNHLY and CDR2 as FYNNEI. The CDR3 runs 16 residues.

There are a few counts of this clone. Mismatch with germline at one junction end may stem from a read error. The chain couples TRBV19 to TRBJ1-5, with D tentatively TRBD1 (6 bases). From germline, CDR1 is LNHDA and CDR2 SQIVND (reference sequence). The CDR3 runs 12 residues. CDR3 loop: CASRIGGQPQHF. For the CDR3, the DNA is TGTGCCAGTAGAATAGGGGGGCAGCCCCAGCATTTT.

This chain uses TRBV5-1 with TRBJ1-3, with D uncertain. Germline-derived CDR1 and CDR2 are SGHRS and YFSETQ. The V end was cut by 2 bases, the J end by 0 bases, with 6 bases between. The CDR3 is 14 residues long. CDR3 nucleotides: TGCGCCAGCAGCTTCACGAGCTCTGGAAACACCATATATTTT. Its protein product is CASSFTSSGNTIYF. The whole variable domain, filled in from reference TRBV5-1 and TRBJ1-3, reads KAGVTQTPRYLIKTRGQQVTLSCSPISGHRSVSWYQQTPGQGLQFLFEYFSETQRNKGNFPGRFSGRQFSNSRSEMNVSTLELGDSALYLCASSFTSSGNTIYFGEGSWLTVV.

This clone has only one observation. This rearrangement joins TRBV5-4 to TRBJ2-7; 10 bases fit TRBD2. Looked up from germline, CDR1 is SGHNT and CDR2 is YYREEE (reference sequence). The CDR3 loop spans 18 amino acids. V dropped 1 base and J dropped 3; count of bases not matched to a gene: 13. In DNA, the CDR3 is TGTGCCAGCAGCTTGACTAGCGGGGACGGGGGCCTCTACTACGAGCAGTACTTC. Encoded protein: CASSLTSGDGGLYYEQYF.

This clone was detected a few times. The J gene is TRBJ1-1, the V gene TRBV28; the D is unclear. Germline CDR1 is MDHEN and CDR2 is SYDVKM. Trimming pared 2 bases from V and 7 bases from J, leaving 17 bases between. This CDR3 is built from 15 residues. The CDR3, as DNA: TGTGCCAGCAGTTTAATGAGGATGGAGGGAATTGAAGCTTTCTTT. This encodes CASSLMRMEGIEAFF.

This clone has just one count. V is TRBV28 and J is TRBJ1-6; D perhaps matches TRBD1 (5 bases). CDR3 length: 16 amino acids. Trimming removed 3 bases from V and 9 bases from J, with 18 bases in between. Germline V lookup: CDR1 MDHEN, CDR2 SYDVKM. The CDR3 DNA is TGTGCCAGCAGTTTTATGGTCCCCGGGGGTAGTTCACCCCTCCACTTT. Protein: CASSFMVPGGSSPLHF. Filled out from reference TRBV28 and TRBJ1-6, the complete variable domain reads DVKVTQSSRYLVKRTGEKVFLECVQDMDHENMFWYRQDPGLGLRLIYFSYDVKMKEKGDIPEGYSVSREKKERFSLILESASTNQTSMYLCASSFMVPGGSSPLHFGNGTRLTVT.

This clone came up a few times. The V and J genes are TRBV7-9 and TRBJ2-5; D gene uncertain. Germline loops: CDR1 SEHNR, CDR2 FQNEAQ (reference sequence). The ends were cut back, 8 bases at V and 5 bases at J, with 15 bases in the middle. The CDR3 contains 13 residues. CDR3 coding DNA: TGTGCCAGCGGCCTGGGCGGCCGGGAGACCCAGTACTTC. Translation gives CASGLGGRETQYF.

The J gene is TRBJ2-7, the V gene TRBV11-2; the D is unclear. Trimming pared 4 bases from V and 4 bases from J, leaving 11 bases between. Germline loops: CDR1 SGHAT, CDR2 FQNNGV. This CDR3 spans 13 amino acids. CDR3 sequence (DNA): TGTGCCAGCAGCTCCTCCGGACGGTACGAGCAGTACTTC. Protein: CASSSSGRYEQYF.

The chain combines TRBV10-2 with TRBJ2-7, with TRBD1 as a possible D gene (5 bases). The V and J ends lost 6 bases and 4 bases respectively, with 13 bases between them. The CDR3 is made up of 13 amino acids. From germline, CDR1 is WSHSY and CDR2 SAAADI. CDR3 nucleotides: TGCGCCAGCAGACCATGGCAGGGTTACGAGCAGTACTTC. This codes for CASRPWQGYEQYF.

This clone was found once. The chain recombines TRBV2 with TRBJ2-5; 12 bases are a match to TRBD2. Germline CDR1 is SNHLY and CDR2 is FYNNEI. V lost 6 bases, J lost 1 base, and 3 bases stayed unmatched. CDR3 size: 15 residues. DNA of the CDR3: TGTGCCAGCAGCTCTAGCGGGGGGGGCCAAGAGACCCAGTACTTC. This encodes CASSSSGGGQETQYF.

V usage is TRBV2 and J usage is TRBJ1-5; D not certain. Germline V gene sequence: CDR1 SNHLY, CDR2 FYNNEI. The CDR3 contains 13 residues. V shed 7 bases and J shed 4 bases, with 11 bases lying between them. CDR3 sequence (DNA): TGTGCCAGCAAGGGTGAAGGGAATCAGCCCCAGCATTTT. Its translation is CASKGEGNQPQHF.

The chain's CDR3 is CATSRDWDTEAFF. The CDR3 DNA follows: TGTGCCACCAGCAGAGATTGGGACACTGAAGCTTTCTTT. The V gene is TRBV15, the J gene TRBJ1-1; D gene unclear. The length of the CDR3 is 13 residues. Germline V gives CDR1 LNHNV, CDR2 YYDKDF (reference sequence). Trimming removed 0 bases from V and 3 bases from J, with 5 bases in between.

The chain links TRBV7-3 to TRBJ1-2; 8 nucleotides line up with TRBD1. V was pared by 4 bases and J by 4 bases, with 11 bases of the junction left unmatched. CDR3 length: 16 amino acids. Germline V CDR1 and CDR2: SGHTA, FQGTGA. CDR3 protein: CASSSSPTGQVYGYTF. CDR3 in DNA: TGTGCCAGCAGCTCAAGCCCCACGGGACAGGTCTATGGCTACACCTTC.

This clone occurred a few times. The genes are TRBV6-5 and TRBJ2-7; the D gene is possibly TRBD1 (6 bases). The V gene's germline CDR1 is MNHEY and CDR2 SVGAGI. There are 15 residues in the CDR3. Trimming pared 5 bases from V and 7 bases from J, leaving 21 bases between. The CDR3 protein is CASSTRQAIPGEQYF. The CDR3 DNA sequence: TGTGCCAGCAGTACCCGACAGGCTATCCCGGGGGAGCAGTACTTC.

This clone has a single count. For the CDR3, the DNA is TGTGCCAGCAGCTTAGAGGGGCTACCACGGGAGACCCAGTACTTC. Amino acids: CASSLEGLPRETQYF. The chain joins TRBV7-9 to TRBJ2-5, with a tentative D call TRBD1 (5 bases). Trimming shortened V by 1 base and J by 5 bases, and 14 bases separated the two germline ends. CDR1 is SEHNR and CDR2 is FQNEAQ in the germline V gene (reference sequence). The CDR3 has 15 amino acids.

The V gene is TRBV28, the J gene TRBJ1-1, with D perhaps TRBD1 (5 bases). The CDR3 sequence is 14 residues long. The germline V and J ends were trimmed by 5 bases and 3 bases, with 13 bases remaining between them. CDR1 is MDHEN and CDR2 is SYDVKM in the germline V gene. The CDR3: CASSAIGGDTEAFF. CDR3 DNA: TGTGCCAGCAGTGCTATAGGAGGGGACACTGAAGCTTTCTTT. Looking up the rest from reference TRBV28 and TRBJ1-1 gives the full variable domain: DVKVTQSSRYLVKRTGEKVFLECVQDMDHENMFWYRQDPGLGLRLIYFSYDVKMKEKGDIPEGYSVSREKKERFSLILESASTNQTSMYLCASSAIGGDTEAFFGQGTRLTVV.

This sequence joins TRBV7-8 and TRBJ1-3; D unresolved. V was trimmed by 3 bases and J by 4 bases, leaving 13 bases between them. Germline values: CDR1 SGHVS, CDR2 FQNEAQ. There are 15 residues in the CDR3. The chain's CDR3 is CASSFIEGLGNTIYF. The CDR3 nucleotides are TGTGCCAGCAGCTTTATCGAGGGCTTAGGAAACACCATATATTTT.

V usage is TRBV29-1 and J usage is TRBJ2-7; 7 bases are a match to TRBD1. V dropped 7 bases and J dropped 4; count of bases not matched to a gene: 7. The CDR3 runs 12 residues. Germline CDR1 SQVTM, CDR2 ANQGSEA. CDR3 sequence reads: CSGTSTGYEQYF. As DNA, the CDR3 is TGCAGCGGCACCTCGACAGGGTACGAGCAGTACTTC.

The rearrangement uses TRBV18 and TRBJ2-5, with D perhaps TRBD1 or TRBD2 (5 bases each). The DNA end favors TRBJ2-7, so the J call may be wrong. The CDR3 covers 14 residues. Germline CDR1 reads KGHSH; CDR2 reads LQKENI. The CDR3 region is CASSLRDGDYEQYF. The DNA for the CDR3 is TGTGCCAGCTCACTCCGGGACGGAGACTACGAGCAGTACTTC.